Listed below are T cell receptor beta chains from one sample, sequenced in a study of T cells in Graves' hyperthyroidism and ophthalmopathy. Via MiXCR, TCRdb re-called the multiplex PCR reads, giving one row per CDR3 protein. The table has a few hundred thousand distinct CDR3 sequences, about a sixth seen once. The sequenced sample was blood. The receptors derive from a woman aged 25 to 45 with Graves' hyperthyroidism. Each CDR3 is given with its conserved first and last residue. D genes are given only for firm matches. Some rows mark clone size as missing; the rest say once, few, many or name a class of expanded clone.

cdr3_nt cdr3_aa clone_size j_call v_call d_call
TGCAGTGCTAGAGATCAGGGGGCAGGCGAGCAGTACTTC CSARDQGAGEQYF NA TRBJ2-7 TRBV20-1 TRBD1
TGTGCCAGTACCCGCGGACAGGGTGGACTAACCATTCAGTACTTC CASTRGQGGLTIQYF NA TRBJ2-4 TRBV19 TRBD1
TGTGCCAGCACCTCGTCGACAGGAAAGACCTACGAGCAGTACTTC CASTSSTGKTYEQYF many TRBJ2-7 TRBV28 NA
TGTGCCAGCAGCCGCCCAAAAAATCTAGCGGGGTCTTACAATGAGCAGTTCTTC CASSRPKNLAGSYNEQFF NA TRBJ2-1 TRBV7-9 TRBD2
TGTGCCAGCAGTTATGGTGACTACAATGAGCAGTTCTTC CASSYGDYNEQFF many TRBJ2-1 TRBV6-1 NA
TGTGCCAGCAGCTTCTCCCAGGGGGGGTACGAGCAGTACTTC CASSFSQGGYEQYF many TRBJ2-7 TRBV11-2 NA
TGCAGTGCTGTTAAGTCCGGGGAGCTGTTTTTT CSAVKSGELFF few TRBJ2-2 TRBV20-1 NA
TGCGCCAGCAGCGGCGGACTAGCGGGAACAAGCCGCTACGAGCAGTACTTC CASSGGLAGTSRYEQYF many TRBJ2-7 TRBV5-1 TRBD2
TGTGCCAGCAGCCTAAACAGGGGGCAACAAGCTAACTATGGCTACACCTTC CASSLNRGQQANYGYTF many TRBJ1-2 TRBV6-1 TRBD1
TGCAGTGCATTCTCAAGGACTAGCGGGAGGGCAGATACGCAGTATTTT CSAFSRTSGRADTQYF few TRBJ2-3 TRBV20-1 TRBD2
TGTGCCAGCAGCCTCGGGTTGGGAAACACCATATATTTT CASSLGLGNTIYF NA TRBJ1-3 TRBV11-2 NA
TGTGCCAGCAGTACAGACAGGTCCTTAAACTATGGCTACACCTTC CASSTDRSLNYGYTF many TRBJ1-2 TRBV28 NA
TGTGCCAGTAGTTCCCAATCCAGAGGGGGCGGAAGCAATCAGCCCCAGCATTTT CASSSQSRGGGSNQPQHF NA TRBJ1-5 TRBV19 TRBD1
TGTGCCAGCAGTTTAGCCAGAATGGCAACTGAAGCTTTCTTT CASSLARMATEAFF NA TRBJ1-1 TRBV28 NA
TGTGCCAGCAGCCTGACCGGGACTTCGACTTCACCCCTCCACTTT CASSLTGTSTSPLHF many TRBJ1-6 TRBV11-1 NA
TGTGCCAGCAGCCAGTCAGCGGAGCCCAAATACTACGAGCAGTACTTC CASSQSAEPKYYEQYF NA TRBJ2-7 TRBV3-1 NA
TGTGCCAGCAGCTTCATAGGGAACACCGGGGAGCTGTTTTTT CASSFIGNTGELFF few TRBJ2-2 TRBV7-9 NA
TGTGCCAGCAGCTTAGAAATTCCCTACGAGCAGTACTTC CASSLEIPYEQYF many TRBJ2-7 TRBV11-2 NA
TGCGCCAGCAGCCCCCAGACAGGGAACACCGGGGAGCTGTTTTTT CASSPQTGNTGELFF NA TRBJ2-2 TRBV4-3 NA
TGTGCCAGCAGCCGGGACGTAACAATTTACGGCATAGAGACCCAGCACTTC CASSRDVTIYGIETQHF NA TRBJ2-5 TRBV7-9 NA
TGTGCCAGCAGCCAAGACTTAGCAACCGGGGAGCTGTTTTTT CASSQDLATGELFF NA TRBJ2-2 TRBV3-1 NA
TGTGCCAGCACTGGGACTAGCGGTTACACCGGGGAGCTGTTTTTT CASTGTSGYTGELFF many TRBJ2-2 TRBV28 TRBD2
TGTGCCAGCAGTACTAGCTTGGGGGCCTACGAGCAGTACTTC CASSTSLGAYEQYF NA TRBJ2-7 TRBV27 NA
TGCGCCAGCAGTCAACCCCCGGGACAGACGGTCCGAGGTGGTTCACCCCTCCACTTT CASSQPPGQTVRGGSPLHF NA TRBJ1-6 TRBV4-1 TRBD1
TGTGCTAGTGGTTTGGTAACTAACAGATTGAACACTGAAGCTTTCTTT CASGLVTNRLNTEAFF many TRBJ1-1 TRBV12-5 NA
TGTGCCAGCAGTCCAGGGGAGGGGAACGAGCAGTACTTC CASSPGEGNEQYF few TRBJ2-7 TRBV12-3/TRBV12-4 NA
TGTGCCAGCAGTTCACCGGGACAGGACCCCTACGAGCAGTACTTC CASSSPGQDPYEQYF many TRBJ2-7 TRBV6-1 TRBD1
TGTGCCAGCAGCTTTTACGCCTCTGGGGCCAACGTCCTGACTTTC CASSFYASGANVLTF NA TRBJ2-6 TRBV5-6 NA
TGTGCCAGCAGCGTATCGACAGGGTTCCGGGAGCAGTACTTC CASSVSTGFREQYF few TRBJ2-7 TRBV9 TRBD1
TGTGCCAGCAGCGCGCTCTCGACTAGCGGGAGCTCAGATACGCAGTATTTT CASSALSTSGSSDTQYF NA TRBJ2-3 TRBV9 TRBD2
TGTGCCAGCACCCCACCCGGGTCAATTGGGCCGTACAATGAGCAGTTCTTC CASTPPGSIGPYNEQFF NA TRBJ2-1 TRBV27 NA
TGCAGTGCTAGCCCTAGCGGTCAAGAGACCCAGTACTTC CSASPSGQETQYF many TRBJ2-5 TRBV20-1 TRBD2
TGTGCCAGCAGTTACTCGACCAGGGAGAACACTGAAGCTTTCTTT CASSYSTRENTEAFF many TRBJ1-1 TRBV6-5 NA
TGTGCCAGCAGCCTAACGTCGGCTAGCACAGATACGCAGTATTTT CASSLTSASTDTQYF NA TRBJ2-3 TRBV4-2 NA
TGTGCCACCCTCTCCCGGGACAGGACTAACTTCAAGAATGAAGCTTTCTTT CATLSRDRTNFKNEAFF many TRBJ1-1 TRBV12-3/TRBV12-4 TRBD1
TGTGCCTGGAGTGTGGAAAGCACAGATACGCAGTATTTT CAWSVESTDTQYF many TRBJ2-3 TRBV30 NA
TGTGCCAGCAGTGGGGGTCAGGGTTTACCCTACAATGAGCAGTTCTTC CASSGGQGLPYNEQFF many TRBJ2-1 TRBV6-1 NA